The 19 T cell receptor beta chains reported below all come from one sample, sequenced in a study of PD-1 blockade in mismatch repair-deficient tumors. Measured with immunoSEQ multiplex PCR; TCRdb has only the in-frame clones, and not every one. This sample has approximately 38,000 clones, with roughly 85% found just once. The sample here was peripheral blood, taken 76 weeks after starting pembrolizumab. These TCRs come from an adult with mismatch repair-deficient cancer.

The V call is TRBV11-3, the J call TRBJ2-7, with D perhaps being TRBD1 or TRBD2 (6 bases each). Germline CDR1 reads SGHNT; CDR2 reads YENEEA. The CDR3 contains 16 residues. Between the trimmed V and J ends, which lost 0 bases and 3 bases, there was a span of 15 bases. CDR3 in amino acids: CASSLERGRGDYEQYF. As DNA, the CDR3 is TGTGCCAGCAGCTTAGAGCGGGGCAGGGGAGACTACGAGCAGTACTTC.

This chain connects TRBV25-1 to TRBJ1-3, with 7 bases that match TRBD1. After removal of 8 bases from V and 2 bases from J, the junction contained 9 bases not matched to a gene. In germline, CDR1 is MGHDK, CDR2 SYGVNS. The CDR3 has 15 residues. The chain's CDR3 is CASGRGDSPGNTIYF. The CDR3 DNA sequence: TGTGCCAGCGGCCGTGGGGACAGTCCTGGAAACACCATATATTTT.

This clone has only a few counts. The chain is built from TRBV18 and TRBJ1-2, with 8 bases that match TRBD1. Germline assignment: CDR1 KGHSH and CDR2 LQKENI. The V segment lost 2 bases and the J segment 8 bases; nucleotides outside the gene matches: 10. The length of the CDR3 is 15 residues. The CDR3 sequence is CASSPKQGVDRGYTF. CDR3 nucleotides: TGTGCCAGCTCACCAAAACAGGGGGTTGACCGCGGCTACACCTTC.

CDR3: CASGGKDQNRESSYGYTF. CDR3 bases: TGTGCTAGTGGTGGCAAGGATCAAAACAGGGAGAGTAGCTATGGCTACACCTTC. J is TRBJ1-2 and V is TRBV12-5, with D possibly matching TRBD1 (6 bases). The CDR3 length is 18 residues. Between the trimmed V and J ends, which lost 5 bases and 4 bases, there was a span of 26 bases. Per germline, CDR1 LGHNT and CDR2 FRNRAP.

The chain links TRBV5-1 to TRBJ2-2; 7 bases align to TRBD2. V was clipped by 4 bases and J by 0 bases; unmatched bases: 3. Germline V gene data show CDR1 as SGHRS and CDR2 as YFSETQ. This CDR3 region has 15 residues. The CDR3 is CASSPREANTGELFF. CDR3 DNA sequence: TGCGCCAGCAGCCCACGGGAGGCGAACACCGGGGAGCTGTTTTTT.

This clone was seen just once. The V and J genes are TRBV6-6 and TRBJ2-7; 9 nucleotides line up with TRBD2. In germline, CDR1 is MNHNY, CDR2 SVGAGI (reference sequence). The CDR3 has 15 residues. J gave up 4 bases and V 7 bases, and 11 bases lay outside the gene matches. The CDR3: CASTYQASGIYEQYF. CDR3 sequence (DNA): TGTGCCAGCACCTACCAAGCTAGCGGGATTTACGAGCAGTACTTC.

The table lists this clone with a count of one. The CDR3 region has the DNA TGCGCCAGCAGCTTTCGGACTAGCGATAACGAGCAGTACTTC. Translating gives CASSFRTSDNEQYF. This rearrangement joins TRBV5-1 to TRBJ2-7; 9 nucleotides match TRBD2. The CDR3 consists of 14 residues. Germline V gives CDR1 SGHRS, CDR2 YFSETQ. V was clipped by 2 bases and J by 5 bases; unmatched bases: 5.

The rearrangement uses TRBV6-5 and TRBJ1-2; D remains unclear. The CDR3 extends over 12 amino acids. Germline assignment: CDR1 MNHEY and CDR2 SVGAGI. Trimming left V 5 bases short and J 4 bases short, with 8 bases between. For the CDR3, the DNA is TGTGCCAGCAGTCCTCGCCGCTATGGCTACACCTTC. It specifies CASSPRRYGYTF.

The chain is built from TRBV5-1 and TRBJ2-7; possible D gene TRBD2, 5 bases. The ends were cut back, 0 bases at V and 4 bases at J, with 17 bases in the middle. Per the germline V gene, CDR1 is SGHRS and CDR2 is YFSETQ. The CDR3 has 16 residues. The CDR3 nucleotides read TGCGCCAGCAGCTTGGGTCCTAGGGAGTCAGGTTACGAGCAGTACTTC. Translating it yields CASSLGPRESGYEQYF.

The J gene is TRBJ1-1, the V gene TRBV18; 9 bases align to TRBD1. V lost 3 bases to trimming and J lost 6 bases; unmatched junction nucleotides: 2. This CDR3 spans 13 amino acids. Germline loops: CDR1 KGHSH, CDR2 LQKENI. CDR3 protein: CASSPTGGPEAFF. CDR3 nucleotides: TGTGCCAGCTCACCCACAGGGGGCCCTGAAGCTTTCTTT.

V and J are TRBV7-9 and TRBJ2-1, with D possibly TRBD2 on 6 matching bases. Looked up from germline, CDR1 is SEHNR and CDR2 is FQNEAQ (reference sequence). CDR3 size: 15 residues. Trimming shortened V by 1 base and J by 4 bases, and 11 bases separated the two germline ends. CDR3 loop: CASSLGGDPYNEQFF. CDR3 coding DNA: TGTGCCAGCAGCTTAGGGGGGGACCCGTACAATGAGCAGTTCTTC.

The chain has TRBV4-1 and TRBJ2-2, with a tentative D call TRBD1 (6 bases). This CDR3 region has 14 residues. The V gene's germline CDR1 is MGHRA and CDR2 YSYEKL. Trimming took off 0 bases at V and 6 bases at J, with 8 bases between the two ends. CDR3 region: CASSQEGQPGELFF. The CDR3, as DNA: TGCGCCAGCAGCCAAGAAGGACAGCCCGGGGAGCTGTTTTTT.

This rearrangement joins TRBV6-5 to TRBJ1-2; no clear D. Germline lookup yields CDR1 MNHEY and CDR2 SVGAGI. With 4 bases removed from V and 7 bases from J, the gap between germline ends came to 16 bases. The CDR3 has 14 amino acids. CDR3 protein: CASSFVGLDTGYTF. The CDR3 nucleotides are TGTGCCAGCAGTTTTGTAGGTTTGGATACTGGCTACACCTTC.

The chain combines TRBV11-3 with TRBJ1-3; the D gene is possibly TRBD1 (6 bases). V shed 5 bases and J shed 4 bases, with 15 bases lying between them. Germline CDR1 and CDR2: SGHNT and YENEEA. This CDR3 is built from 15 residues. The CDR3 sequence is CASSQDEGGGNTIYF. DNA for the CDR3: TGTGCCAGCAGCCAAGATGAGGGGGGAGGAAACACCATATATTTT.

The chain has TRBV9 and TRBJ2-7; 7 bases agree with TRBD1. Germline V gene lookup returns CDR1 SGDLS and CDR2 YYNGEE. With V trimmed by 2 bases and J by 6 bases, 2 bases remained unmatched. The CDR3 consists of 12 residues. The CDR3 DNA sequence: TGTGCCAGCAGCGTTTCAGGGGGCGAGCAGTACTTC. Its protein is CASSVSGGEQYF.

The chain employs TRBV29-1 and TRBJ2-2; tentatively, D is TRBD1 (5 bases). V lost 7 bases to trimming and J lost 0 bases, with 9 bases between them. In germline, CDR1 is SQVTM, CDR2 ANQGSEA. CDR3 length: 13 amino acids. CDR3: CSGGHTNTGELFF. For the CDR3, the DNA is TGCAGCGGCGGACATACGAACACCGGGGAGCTGTTTTTT.

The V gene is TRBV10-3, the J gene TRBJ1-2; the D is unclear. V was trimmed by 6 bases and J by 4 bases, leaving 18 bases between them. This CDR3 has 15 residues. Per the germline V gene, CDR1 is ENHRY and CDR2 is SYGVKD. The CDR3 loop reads CAISNGIEHIYGYTF. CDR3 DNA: TGTGCCATCAGCAACGGGATCGAGCATATCTATGGCTACACCTTC.

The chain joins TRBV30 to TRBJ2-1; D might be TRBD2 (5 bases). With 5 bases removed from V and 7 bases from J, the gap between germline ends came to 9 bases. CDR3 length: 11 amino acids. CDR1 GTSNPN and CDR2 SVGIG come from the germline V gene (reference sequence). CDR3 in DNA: TGTGCCTGGGTGGGGAGAAATGAGCAGTTCTTC. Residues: CAWVGRNEQFF.

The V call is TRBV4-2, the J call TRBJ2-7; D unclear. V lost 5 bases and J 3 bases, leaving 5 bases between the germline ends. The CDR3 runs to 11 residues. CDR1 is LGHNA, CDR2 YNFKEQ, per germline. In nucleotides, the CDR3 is TGTGCCAGCAGCTTTTTCTACGAGCAGTACTTC. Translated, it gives CASSFFYEQYF.